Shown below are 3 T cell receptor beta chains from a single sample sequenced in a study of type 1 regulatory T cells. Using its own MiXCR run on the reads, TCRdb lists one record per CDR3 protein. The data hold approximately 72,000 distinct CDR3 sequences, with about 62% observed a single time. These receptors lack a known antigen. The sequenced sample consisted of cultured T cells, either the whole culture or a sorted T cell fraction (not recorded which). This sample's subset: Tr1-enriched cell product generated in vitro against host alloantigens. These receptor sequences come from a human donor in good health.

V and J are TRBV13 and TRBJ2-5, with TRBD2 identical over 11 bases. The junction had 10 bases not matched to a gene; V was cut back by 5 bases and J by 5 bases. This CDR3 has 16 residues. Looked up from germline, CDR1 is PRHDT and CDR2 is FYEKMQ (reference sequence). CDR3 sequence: CASSGGTSGGGETQYF. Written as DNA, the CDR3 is TGTGCCAGCAGCGGCGGGACTAGCGGTGGGGGGGAGACCCAGTACTTC.

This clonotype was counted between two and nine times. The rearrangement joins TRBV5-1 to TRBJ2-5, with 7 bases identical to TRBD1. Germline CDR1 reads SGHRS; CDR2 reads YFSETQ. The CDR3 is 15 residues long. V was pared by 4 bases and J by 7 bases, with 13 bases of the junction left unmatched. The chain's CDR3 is CASSDPQGPQGTQYF. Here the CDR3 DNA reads TGCGCCAGCAGCGATCCACAGGGGCCCCAGGGGACCCAGTACTTC.

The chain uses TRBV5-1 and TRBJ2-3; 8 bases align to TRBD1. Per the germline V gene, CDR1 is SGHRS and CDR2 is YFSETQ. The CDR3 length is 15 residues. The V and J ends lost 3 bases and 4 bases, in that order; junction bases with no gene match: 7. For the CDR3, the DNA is TGCGCCAGCAGCTCAGGACAGGGAGGTGCAGATACGCAGTATTTT. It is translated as CASSSGQGGADTQYF.